These 27 T cell receptor beta chains were all obtained from the same sample, sequenced in a study of Graves' ophthalmopathy and Graves' hyperthyroidism. Using RNA transcripts, the TCR beta CDR3 regions were amplified. In the first round, RT-PCR was carried out with HTBI primers, and a multiplex PCR formed the second round. TCRdb processed the multiplex PCR reads anew with MiXCR; each CDR3 protein has one entry. The sample yields about 1.2 million distinct CDR3 sequences, about two fifths seen once. The specimen was peripheral blood or thyroid tissue (not recorded which). The receptors derive from an adult man with Graves' hyperthyroidism.

Note on this clonotype: This clone may be a read error of a much larger clone one base away. This sequence joins TRBV13 and TRBJ2-7; 8 bases line up with TRBD1. CDR3 size: 14 residues. Germline V gene lookup returns CDR1 PRHDT and CDR2 FYEKMQ (reference sequence). The CDR3 here is CASSSETGEYGQYF. The CDR3 coding sequence is TGTGCCAGCAGCTCCGAGACAGGGGAATACGGGCAGTACTTC.

This clonotype turned up a few times. The junction departs from germline at one end; a sequencing error may be responsible. This sequence joins TRBV5-8 and TRBJ1-2, with D perhaps matching TRBD1 (5 bases). This CDR3 spans 14 amino acids. The germline V gene has CDR1 SGHTS and CDR2 YDEGEE. CDR3 residues: CASRKIGTANGYTF. CDR3 nucleotide sequence: TGCGCCAGCAGGAAGATCGGGACGGCTAATGGCTACACCTTC.

The chain recombines TRBV12-3 or TRBV12-4 with TRBJ2-5; D perhaps matches TRBD2 (7 bases). The DNA end is more similar to TRBJ2-7, so the J call may be wrong. CDR3 length: 15 residues. Here the CDR3 DNA reads TGTGCCAGCAGTTTAGTTGGGGGGGGGGCCCACGAGCAGTACTTC. This encodes CASSLVGGGAHEQYF.

This clonotype showed up just a few times. This rearrangement joins TRBV3-1 to TRBJ1-3; no clear D. From germline, CDR1 is LGHDT and CDR2 YNNKEL (reference sequence). The CDR3 length is 15 residues. V shed 2 bases and J shed 0 bases, with 8 bases lying between them. The chain's CDR3 is CASSQMLSSGNTIYF. As DNA, the CDR3 is TGTGCCAGCAGCCAAATGCTATCCTCTGGAAACACCATATATTTT.

This clonotype was observed many times. The chain uses TRBV15 and TRBJ2-5, with 7 bases fitting TRBD1. Germline V gene sequence: CDR1 LNHNV, CDR2 YYDKDF (reference sequence). The CDR3 has 16 residues. Trimming at V came to 0 bases and at J to 5 bases, leaving 9 bases not matched to a gene. The CDR3 spells CATSRDGTDLTETQYF. The CDR3 nucleotides are TGTGCCACCAGCAGAGATGGGACAGATTTGACGGAGACCCAGTACTTC.

This clonotype was seen a handful of times. This sequence joins TRBV20-1 and TRBJ1-1; D may be TRBD1 (5 bases). This CDR3 spans 16 amino acids. Germline V lookup: CDR1 DFQATT, CDR2 SNEGSKA (reference sequence). Trimming pared 0 bases from V and 3 bases from J, leaving 17 bases between. CDR3 sequence (DNA): TGCAGTGCTAGAGATGCCGGGGGAAGGCGATACACTGAAGCTTTCTTT. As protein: CSARDAGGRRYTEAFF.

This clonotype was recorded a few times. The CDR3 region is CASSLANGGRQDEQYF. The CDR3 nucleotides are TGCGCCAGCAGCTTGGCCAATGGGGGTCGTCAGGACGAGCAGTACTTC. J is TRBJ2-7 and V is TRBV5-1; TRBD1 or TRBD2 may be the D gene (5 bases each). V was cut by 0 bases and J by 5 bases, with 18 bases left in between. This CDR3 is built from 16 residues. The germline CDR1 and CDR2 sequences are SGHRS and YFSETQ.

This clonotype was seen a handful of times. J is TRBJ2-2 and V is TRBV20-1; D possibly corresponds to TRBD1 (5 bases). The CDR3 runs to 16 residues. Trimming removed 0 bases from V and 4 bases from J, with 15 bases in between. Germline CDR1 reads DFQATT; CDR2 reads SNEGSKA (reference sequence). As DNA, the CDR3 is TGCAGTGCTAGAGATGTGGACACCTCGCCCACCGGGGAGCTGTTTTTT. It translates to CSARDVDTSPTGELFF.

The chain is built from TRBV5-4 and TRBJ1-2, with D uncertain. Trimming removed 2 bases at V and 4 bases at J, with 15 bases between. Germline loops: CDR1 SGHNT, CDR2 YYREEE (reference sequence). The CDR3 is made up of 15 amino acids. CDR3 region: CASSLTDGPTYGYTF. As DNA, the CDR3 is TGTGCCAGCAGCTTAACAGACGGACCGACCTATGGCTACACCTTC.

The chain employs TRBV29-1 and TRBJ2-2, with TRBD1 matching 8 bases. The junction had 3 bases not matched to a gene; V was cut back by 5 bases and J by 1 base. In germline, CDR1 is SQVTM, CDR2 ANQGSEA. The CDR3 runs 14 residues. CDR3 loop: CSVTGTGNTGELFF. Here the CDR3 DNA reads TGCAGCGTTACCGGGACAGGGAACACCGGGGAGCTGTTTTTT.

This chain connects TRBV7-3 to TRBJ2-5, with D possibly matching TRBD2 (5 bases). Germline CDR1 reads SGHTA; CDR2 reads FQGTGA. Trimming left V 6 bases short and J 5 bases short, with 13 bases between. CDR3 size: 13 residues. This CDR3 reads CASSCGPRETQYF. DNA for the CDR3: TGTGCCAGCAGTTGCGGGCCAAGGGAGACCCAGTACTTC.

A single count supports this clonotype. The chain joins TRBV25-1 to TRBJ2-5; TRBD1 aligns across 12 bases. The CDR3 consists of 16 residues. CDR1 and CDR2 (germline): MGHDK, SYGVNS. V shed 7 bases, J shed 4 bases, and the junction held 10 bases outside the gene matches. CDR3 bases: TGTGCCAGCATGCCGGGACAGGGGGCAAGGTCAGAGACCCAGTACTTC. It specifies CASMPGQGARSETQYF.

This clonotype was observed at least ten times. The J gene is TRBJ1-3, the V gene TRBV15; unclear D gene. The CDR3 has 15 amino acids. Trimming took off 1 base at V and 8 bases at J, with 15 bases between the two ends. CDR1 and CDR2 from the germline V gene are LNHNV and YYDKDF (reference sequence). CDR3 in amino acids: CATSRVGVAGYTIYF. CDR3 bases: TGTGCCACCAGCAGAGTTGGGGTGGCTGGCTACACCATATATTTT. Variable domain in full (rest from reference TRBV15 and TRBJ1-3): DAMVIQNPRYQVTQFGKPVTLSCSQTLNHNVMYWYQQKSSQAPKLLFHYYDKDFNNEADTPDNFQSRRPNTSFCFLDIRSPGLGDTAMYLCATSRVGVAGYTIYFGEGSWLTVV.

This clonotype came up many times. The chain combines TRBV5-6 with TRBJ2-6, with TRBD1 matching 9 bases. This CDR3 is 17 amino acids long. Looked up from germline, CDR1 is SGHDT and CDR2 is YYEEEE. The V segment lost 2 bases and the J segment 0 bases; nucleotides outside the gene matches: 3. CDR3 protein: CASSFGTGSSGANVLTF. The CDR3, as DNA: TGTGCCAGCAGCTTTGGGACAGGGAGCTCTGGGGCCAACGTCCTGACTTTC.

This clonotype occurred a few times. The chain has TRBV6-2 or TRBV6-3 and TRBJ1-5; D ambiguous. This CDR3 spans 14 amino acids. Germline V gene data show CDR1 as MNHEY and CDR2 as SVGEGT. Trimming removed 7 bases at V and 1 base at J, with 11 bases between. Written as DNA, the CDR3 is TGTGCCAGCATGGCGGCGCCGAGCAATCAGCCCCAGCATTTT. This encodes CASMAAPSNQPQHF.

This clonotype appeared many times. The chain combines TRBV10-3 with TRBJ1-2; TRBD1 matches 7 bases. There are 13 residues in the CDR3. The J segment lost 5 bases and the V segment lost 4 bases, leaving 4 bases of the junction unmatched. Per germline, CDR1 ENHRY and CDR2 SYGVKD. The CDR3, as DNA: TGTGCCATCAGTGCGGGACAGCCTTATGGCTACACCTTC. Its translation: CAISAGQPYGYTF.

This clonotype was observed a few times. The junction differs from germline at one of its ends, possibly a read error. The V and J genes are TRBV7-2 and TRBJ2-5, with a weak D call TRBD2 (6 bases). CDR1 and CDR2 from the germline V gene are SGHTA and FQGNSA. CDR3 length: 15 residues. This chain's CDR3 is CASSLDAGIQEAQYF. The DNA for the CDR3 is TGTGCCAGCAGCTTAGACGCGGGGATCCAAGAGGCCCAGTACTTC.

This clonotype came up a few times. The V gene is TRBV12-3 or TRBV12-4, the J gene TRBJ1-2; a possible D gene is TRBD1 (6 bases). V was trimmed by 6 bases and J by 11 bases, leaving 10 bases between them. The CDR3 consists of 10 residues. CDR3 sequence (DNA): TGTGCCAGCAGCGCTACAGGGTACACCTTC. Translating it yields CASSATGYTF.

The rearrangement uses TRBV20-1 and TRBJ1-2; 8 nucleotides agree with TRBD1. The CDR3 is 12 amino acids. The V segment lost 2 bases and the J segment 6 bases; nucleotides outside the gene matches: 2. Germline V gene lookup returns CDR1 DFQATT and CDR2 SNEGSKA (reference sequence). The DNA for the CDR3 is TGCAGTGCTAGAAAGACAGGGGATGGCTACACCTTC. Translated, it gives CSARKTGDGYTF.

This clonotype was seen more than once but under ten times. V is TRBV20-1 and J is TRBJ1-4; no clear D. Germline lookup yields CDR1 DFQATT and CDR2 SNEGSKA (reference sequence). V lost 1 base and J 2 bases, leaving 17 bases between the germline ends. This CDR3 region has 17 residues. CDR3 region: CSARVFGFGNTNEKLFF. CDR3 bases: TGCAGTGCTAGAGTTTTCGGATTCGGTAACACTAATGAAAAACTGTTTTTT.

This clonotype was observed once. Possible read error: a much larger clone is one base away. Here the CDR3 DNA reads TGTGCCAGCAGCGCCGGGACAGTCTCTGGGGCCAACGTCCTGACTTTC. It encodes CASSAGTVSGANVLTF. J is TRBJ2-6 and V is TRBV7-6; 7 nucleotides match TRBD1. The CDR3 covers 16 residues. Germline V gives CDR1 SGHVS, CDR2 FNYEAQ. V trimming: 5 bases; J trimming: 0 bases; junction bases outside the gene matches: 4.

Of note for this clonotype: One junction end does not reproduce the germline sequence, and a read error may be involved. The J gene is TRBJ1-2, the V gene TRBV10-2, with D possibly being TRBD1 (6 bases). Looked up from germline, CDR1 is WSHSY and CDR2 is SAAADI. The CDR3 totals 14 residues. CDR3 sequence (DNA): TGTGCCGGAGAATCACGGGACAAATTTTATGGCTACACCTTC. Protein product: CAGESRDKFYGYTF.

Many counts were recorded for this clonotype. V is TRBV11-2 and J is TRBJ2-5, with D perhaps TRBD2 (6 bases). Germline V gene lookup returns CDR1 SGHAT and CDR2 FQNNGV. The CDR3 runs to 16 residues. Trimming took off 7 bases at V and 2 bases at J, with 20 bases between the two ends. The CDR3 DNA sequence: TGTGCCAGCAACCATGCGGAACTAGCAGGTCAAGAGACCCAGTACTTC. As protein: CASNHAELAGQETQYF.

This chain links TRBV12-3 or TRBV12-4 with TRBJ1-1; a possible D gene is TRBD1 (5 bases). This CDR3 contains 11 residues. V was trimmed by 7 bases and J by 6 bases, leaving 9 bases between them. For the CDR3, the DNA is TGTGCCAGCAATAGGGGATCTGAAGCTTTCTTT. Protein product: CASNRGSEAFF.

This clonotype was observed at least ten times. The V gene is TRBV19, the J gene TRBJ1-2; D gene uncertain. CDR1 LNHDA and CDR2 SQIVND come from the germline V gene (reference sequence). The CDR3 length is 15 residues. V lost 8 bases and J 4 bases, leaving 20 bases between the germline ends. The CDR3: CASGDTGPWSYGYTF. The CDR3 bases are TGTGCCAGTGGAGATACGGGTCCGTGGAGCTATGGCTACACCTTC.

With respect to this clonotype: A much more abundant neighbour one base away suggests this may be a read error. This sequence joins TRBV15 and TRBJ1-4, with D hard to call. CDR1 is LNHNV, CDR2 YYDKDF, per germline (reference sequence). The CDR3 totals 15 residues. V was clipped by 10 bases and J by 3 bases, with 18 bases between them. The CDR3 spells CAISTSSGANEKLFF. The CDR3 DNA sequence: TGTGCCATCAGTACCTCGTCCGGAGCTAATGAAAAACTGTTTTTT.

This clonotype was detected a few times. The chain combines TRBV4-1 with TRBJ1-2, with D possibly matching TRBD1 (5 bases). The CDR3 spans 14 residues. Trimming shortened V by 1 base and J by 8 bases, and 14 bases separated the two germline ends. Germline values: CDR1 MGHRA, CDR2 YSYEKL. In DNA form, the CDR3 reads TGCGCCAGCAGCCAAGTCCCGGGGGTAGGAGGCTACACCTTC. It codes for CASSQVPGVGGYTF.